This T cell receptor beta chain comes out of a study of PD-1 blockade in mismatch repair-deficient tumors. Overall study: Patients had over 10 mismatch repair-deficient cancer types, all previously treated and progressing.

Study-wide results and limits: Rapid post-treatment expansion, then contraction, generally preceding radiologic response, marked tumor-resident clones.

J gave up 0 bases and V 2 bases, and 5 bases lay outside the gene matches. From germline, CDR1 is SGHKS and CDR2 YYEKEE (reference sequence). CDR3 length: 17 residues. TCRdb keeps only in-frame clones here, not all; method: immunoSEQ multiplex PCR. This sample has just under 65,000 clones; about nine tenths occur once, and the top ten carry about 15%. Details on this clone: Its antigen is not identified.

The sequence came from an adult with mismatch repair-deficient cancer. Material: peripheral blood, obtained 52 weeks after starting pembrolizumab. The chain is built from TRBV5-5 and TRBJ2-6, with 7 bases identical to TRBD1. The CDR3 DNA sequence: TGTGCCAGCAGCTTTGTAGGGGGCGTCTCTGGGGCCAACGTCCTGACTTTC. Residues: CASSFVGGVSGANVLTF.